This T cell receptor (beta chain) appears in the sequencing data of a study of blood T cells in healthy people across ages. General observations from the study: TCR beta diversity, measured per million T cells, fell in a roughly linear way with age.

This clonotype is a singleton in its sample. Its antigen is still unknown. The junction had 6 bases not matched to a gene; V was cut back by 6 bases and J by 1 base. CDR3 length: 15 amino acids. PCR was performed a second time for roughly 7 to 12 cycles using a sample-barcoded 5' primer and a J-beta primer mix. Each CDR3 protein gets one entry after TCRdb re-called the 5' RACE reads with MiXCR. The data show over 1,500,000 distinct CDR3 sequences, just under 50% seen once. V and J are TRBV12-3 or TRBV12-4 and TRBJ2-3, with 8 bases that match TRBD2. This sequence originates from a woman between 40 and 50 years old in good health. Material: blood. The CDR3 DNA sequence: TGTGCCAGCAGAATAGCGGGGACTCGCACAGATACGCAGTATTTT. It yields the protein CASRIAGTRTDTQYF.